Listed below are T cell receptor beta chains from one sample, sequenced in a study of T cell responses to AZD1222 COVID-19 vaccine. The assay was immunoSEQ multiplex PCR, and TCRdb's table has in-frame clones only and misses some. The table lists over 110,000 clones, approximately 87% of them singletons, with 1.5% to 2% in the top ten. The material was peripheral blood, obtained 28 days after the second AZD1222 dose. These receptors came from an adult who received the AZD1222 COVID-19 vaccine. Both conserved end residues are part of each CDR3. A D gene is named only where the DNA matches it firmly.

TRBD2	TRBJ2-7	TRBV10-3	TGTGCCATCAGCCCAGCGGGAAGCTCCTACGAGCAGTACTTC	CAISPAGSSYEQYF